The subject of this entry is one TCR beta chain. Its antigen is still unknown. No much larger clone exists at a distance of one base, and base qualities are not known. Via the germline V gene (reference sequence), CDR1 is MNHEY and CDR2 SMNVEV. V loses 3 bases of germline sequence and J loses 0 bases, and the interval between the two ends is 5 bases. The CDR3 spans 13 residues, from the cysteine through the phenylalanine. The only DNA kept is the CDR3, 39 bases in frame from the first base. Library generation was performed with the immunoSEQ multiplex PCR assay. TCRdb stores this immuneACCESS table with in-frame sequences only. Part of the clones is absent; in the studies checked, under half of the shortfall reflects unresolved V genes, and no reason is known for the rest. The sample includes approximately 100,000 clones, with almost 90% observed a single time. The ten largest clones capture 12% to 15% of the sample.

The sample originates from a study of control samples from healthy donors and cancer patients (dated by TCRdb to about 2020). In this chain, TRBV27 is recombined with TRBJ1-1; the D segment cannot be called with confidence. This TCR was sampled from a young man in good health. The sample comprised blood. The bases are TGTGCCAGCAGTTTCCTACTGAACACTGAAGCTTTCTTT. It codes for CASSFLLNTEAFF.